These T cell receptor beta chains were read from a single sample in a study of blood T cell repertoires in COVID-19. TCRdb's table, derived via immunoSEQ multiplex PCR, lists solely in-frame clones and lacks some. The sample yields roughly 280,000 clones, under 90% seen once. The sample was peripheral blood. The receptors stem from a man in his 60s with acute or convalescent COVID-19. CDR3s include the opening cysteine and the closing phenylalanine or tryptophan. The order of the fields is J gene, V gene, CDR3 length, clone size, D gene, CDR3 protein, CDR3 DNA. D genes are given only for firm matches. Clone size is stated in some rows and not others, as once, few, many or a class when expanded.

TRBJ1-1,TRBV5-6,16,.,TRBD1,CASSLLQGAKNTEAFF,TGTGCCAGCAGCTTGCTGCAGGGGGCGAAAAACACTGAAGCTTTCTTT
TRBJ1-2,TRBV6-5,13,.,.,CASSTREKDGYTF,TGTGCCAGCAGTACCCGGGAAAAAGACGGCTACACCTTC
TRBJ2-7,TRBV3-1/TRBV3-2,12,.,.,CASSRAGVEQYF,TGTGCCAGCAGCCGGGCCGGGGTGGAGCAGTACTTC
TRBJ1-1,TRBV2,13,.,.,CASSAQVNTEAFF,TGTGCCAGCAGTGCCCAGGTAAACACTGAAGCTTTCTTT
TRBJ1-4,TRBV5-1,15,.,.,CASSLGGATNEKLFF,TGCGCCAGCAGTCTTGGGGGGGCCACTAATGAAAAACTGTTTTTT
TRBJ2-1,TRBV27,13,.,.,CATSRAGWDEQFF,TGTGCCACCTCCCGGGCAGGGTGGGATGAGCAGTTCTTC
TRBJ1-1,TRBV10-3,15,.,TRBD1,CAISESTGKNTEAFF,TGTGCCATCAGTGAGTCGACAGGGAAGAACACTGAAGCTTTCTTT
TRBJ2-1,TRBV4-1,15,.,TRBD1,CASSLSGQGTDEQFF,TGCGCCAGCAGCCTATCGGGACAGGGGACCGATGAGCAGTTCTTC
TRBJ2-3,TRBV7-8,15,.,TRBD2,CASSQQLAGVDTQYF,TGTGCCAGCAGCCAACAGCTAGCGGGAGTAGATACGCAGTATTTT
TRBJ2-5,TRBV21-1,13,.,.,CASRLTRQETQYF,TGTGCCAGCAGGCTGACGAGGCAAGAGACCCAGTACTTC
TRBJ1-2,TRBV30,14,.,.,CAWTSARGARGYTF,TGTGCCTGGACCTCGGCCCGGGGGGCGCGTGGCTACACCTTC
TRBJ2-5,TRBV24-1,15,.,.,CATSGLTGPQETQYF,TGTGCCACCAGTGGTCTTACAGGACCACAAGAGACCCAGTACTTC
TRBJ2-1,TRBV5-1,16,.,.,CASSLGMGRGYNEQFF,TGCGCCAGCAGCTTGGGGATGGGGCGGGGATACAATGAGCAGTTCTTC
TRBJ2-7,TRBV5-1,15,.,TRBD1,CATSPLGTEAYEQYF,TGCGCCACCTCACCTCTTGGGACAGAAGCCTACGAGCAGTACTTC
TRBJ1-1,TRBV27,15,.,TRBD1,CATRMAGQPNTEAFF,TGTGCCACCCGAATGGCGGGACAGCCGAACACTGAAGCTTTCTTT
TRBJ2-1,TRBV7-9,14,.,.,CASSSPGIYNEQFF,TGTGCCAGCAGCTCCCCAGGCATCTACAATGAGCAGTTCTTC
TRBJ2-4,TRBV12-3/TRBV12-4,13,.,.,CASSWDMWNIQYF,TGTGCCAGCAGCTGGGACATGTGGAACATTCAGTACTTC
TRBJ2-1,TRBV7-2,12,.,.,CASGKAGNEQFF,TGTGCCAGCGGAAAGGCGGGGAATGAGCAGTTCTTC
TRBJ2-1,TRBV7-6,16,.,.,CASSATTPGSYNEQFF,TGTGCCAGCAGTGCGACTACCCCCGGCTCCTACAATGAGCAGTTCTTC
TRBJ2-2,TRBV9,15,once,TRBD2,CASCRGGGFVGELFF,TGTGCCAGCTGCCGCGGCGGGGGGTTCGTTGGGGAGCTGTTTTTT
TRBJ2-5,TRBV11-2,17,once,TRBD2,CASSLDVTSARRKTQYF,TGTGCCAGCAGCTTAGATGTGACTAGCGCCCGGAGGAAGACCCAGTACTTC
TRBJ1-3,TRBV30,13,.,.,CAWRGGGGNTIYF,TGTGCCTGGAGAGGTGGCGGTGGAAACACCATATATTTT
TRBJ2-1,TRBV7-8,13,few,TRBD1,CASIPSGQGAGFF,TGTGCCAGCATCCCCTCGGGGCAGGGGGCGGGGTTCTTC
TRBJ2-3,TRBV7-6,15,.,.,CASSLGQSYTDTQYF,TGTGCCAGCAGCTTAGGACAGAGCTACACAGATACGCAGTATTTT
TRBJ2-2,TRBV10-1,17,.,.,CASSTDGRQANTGELFF,TGCGCCAGCAGCACGGATGGGAGACAGGCGAACACCGGGGAGCTGTTTTTT
TRBJ1-5,TRBV30,14,.,.,CAWTPNGGHQPQHF,TGTGCCTGGACTCCAAACGGGGGGCATCAGCCCCAGCATTTT
TRBJ2-7,TRBV27,17,.,TRBD2,CASSPKKSSGALYEQYF,TGTGCCAGCAGTCCAAAGAAATCTAGCGGGGCTTTGTACGAGCAGTACTTC
TRBJ2-2,TRBV5-1,15,.,TRBD1,CASSLTGGPTGELFF,TGCGCCAGCAGCCTGACAGGGGGACCCACCGGGGAGCTGTTTTTT
TRBJ1-5,TRBV28,18,.,TRBD1,CASSLWGTGSGIHQPQHF,TGTGCCAGCAGTTTATGGGGGACAGGGTCAGGAATACATCAGCCCCAGCATTTT
TRBJ2-3,TRBV5-1,15,.,TRBD1,CASSLEGQGAGTQYF,TGCGCCAGCAGCTTGGAGGGACAGGGGGCAGGTACGCAGTATTTT
TRBJ2-3,TRBV9,15,few,.,CASSVQGYYTDTQYF,TGTGCCAGCAGCGTACAGGGCTACTACACAGATACGCAGTATTTT
TRBJ2-3,TRBV10-3,13,.,.,CAISAGGPDTQYF,TGTGCCATCAGTGCCGGGGGGCCAGATACGCAGTATTTT
TRBJ2-7,TRBV27,16,.,TRBD1,CASSTGGRGSSYEQYF,TGTGCCAGCAGTACAGGGGGACGGGGGAGTTCGTACGAGCAGTACTTC
TRBJ1-2,TRBV28,12,.,TRBD1,CASRTGANGYTF,TGTGCCAGCCGGACAGGGGCGAATGGCTACACCTTC
TRBJ2-7,TRBV27,18,.,TRBD2,CASSSLWVTSGSSYEQYF,TGTGCCAGCAGTTCCCTATGGGTGACTAGCGGGAGCTCCTACGAGCAGTACTTC
TRBJ2-7,TRBV6-6,14,.,.,CASSSPTKGDEQYF,TGTGCCAGCAGTTCCCCGACGAAGGGAGACGAGCAGTACTTC
TRBJ1-1,TRBV7-8,14,.,.,CASSLTPGNTEAFF,TGTGCCAGCAGCTTAACACCAGGGAACACTGAAGCTTTCTTT
TRBJ1-5,TRBV19,17,.,TRBD1,CASTHPQETGGYQPQHF,TGTGCCAGTACCCATCCCCAGGAGACAGGGGGCTATCAGCCCCAGCATTTT
TRBJ1-1,TRBV11-2,14,.,.,CASSYGHSNTEAFF,TGTGCCAGCAGCTACGGACATTCGAACACTGAAGCTTTCTTT
TRBJ2-2,TRBV20-1,14,.,.,CSASPQGNTGELFF,TGCAGTGCTAGTCCCCAGGGAAACACCGGGGAGCTGTTTTTT
TRBJ2-1,TRBV6-2/TRBV6-3,20,.,TRBD2,CASSYGLLAGGEWSYNEQFF,TGTGCCAGCAGTTACGGTCTATTGGCGGGGGGCGAGTGGTCCTACAATGAGCAGTTCTTC
TRBJ2-1,TRBV19,13,.,TRBD2,CASKRLADNEQFF,TGTGCCAGTAAAAGACTAGCGGACAATGAGCAGTTCTTC